One sample yielded the 18 T cell receptor beta chains listed below, sequenced in a study of neurological immune-mediated disorders (dated by TCRdb to between 2018 and 2021). Libraries were constructed by 5' RACE. Instrument on record: Illumina HiSeq 2500. The public reads were reprocessed in TCRdb via fastp at Q25 and MiXCR, keeping in-frame beta chains. Duplicate CDR3 protein sequences are folded into a single record with the most common DNA and genes. Within this sample are 39,000 or so distinct CDR3 sequences, with around 2.5% of them counted one time only. The ten largest clones capture 12% of the sample. Material: PBMCs. Source of these receptors: a man aged 25 to 40 with multiple sclerosis.

This clonotype was counted at least ten times. The chain uses TRBV5-1 and TRBJ2-1, with D perhaps matching TRBD1 or TRBD2 (5 bases each). Germline CDR1 SGHRS, CDR2 YFSETQ. V dropped 4 bases and J dropped 12 bases, with 23 bases sitting between them. This CDR3 region has 15 residues. The CDR3 sequence is CASSPGASSYGAQFF. Written as DNA, the CDR3 is TGCGCCAGCAGCCCCGGGGCTAGCTCATATGGCGCGCAGTTCTTC.

This clonotype has at least ten counts. V usage is TRBV20-1 and J usage is TRBJ2-7, with 9 bases identical to TRBD1. Germline V gives CDR1 DFQATT, CDR2 SNEGSKA (reference sequence). Trimming took 3 bases from V and 5 from J; bases not matched to a gene: 14. This CDR3 spans 16 amino acids. The DNA of the CDR3 is TGCAGTGCTAGCCACGGGGACAGGGCGGAAAAAGACGAGCAGTACTTC. It translates to CSASHGDRAEKDEQYF.

This clonotype appeared many times. The chain joins TRBV27 to TRBJ1-2; TRBD1 is a possible D gene (6 bases). Germline V gene lookup returns CDR1 MNHEY and CDR2 SMNVEV (reference sequence). This CDR3 contains 13 residues. Between the trimmed V and J ends, which lost 6 bases and 4 bases, there was a span of 12 bases. The CDR3 loop reads CASSDRGAYGYTF. As DNA, the CDR3 is TGTGCCAGCAGCGATCGGGGGGCCTATGGCTACACCTTC.

In this sample, this clonotype turned up many times. The J gene is TRBJ1-5, the V gene TRBV12-3 or TRBV12-4, with D unclear. V was shortened by 2 bases and J by 0 bases, with 8 bases between the two germline ends. There are 15 residues in the CDR3. The CDR3 sequence is CASSLRDTSNQPQHF. The CDR3 region has the DNA TGTGCCAGCAGTTTAAGAGACACTAGCAATCAGCCCCAGCATTTT.

Regarding this clonotype: One end of the junction varies from germline; a read error may be responsible. This rearrangement joins TRBV20-1 to TRBJ1-6; D gene unclear. This CDR3 is 14 amino acids long. Germline loops: CDR1 DFQATT, CDR2 SNEGSKA (reference sequence). This chain's CDR3 is CSARRGDYNSTLNF. CDR3 sequence (DNA): TGCAGTGCTAGACGGGGTGATTATAATTCAACCCTCAACTTT.

This clonotype came up many times. The rearrangement links TRBV9 to TRBJ2-3, with D perhaps assigned TRBD1 or TRBD2 (6 bases each). CDR1 is SGDLS, CDR2 YYNGEE, per germline. The CDR3 spans 15 residues. Trimming took off 3 bases at V and 5 bases at J, with 16 bases between the two ends. The CDR3 sequence is CASSGGTLGGDTQYF. The DNA of the CDR3 is TGTGCCAGCAGCGGGGGGACTCTAGGGGGAGATACGCAGTATTTT.

This clonotype was seen a handful of times. The chain joins TRBV18 to TRBJ1-1; D remains ambiguous. Germline lookup yields CDR1 KGHSH and CDR2 LQKENI. V gave up 3 bases and J gave up 4 bases, with 18 bases separating them. This CDR3 region has 16 residues. This chain's CDR3 is CASSPDLIRETTEAFF. The CDR3 nucleotides read TGTGCCAGCTCACCCGACCTCATCCGGGAGACCACTGAAGCTTTCTTT.

This clonotype has a count of ten or more. This rearrangement joins TRBV12-3 or TRBV12-4 to TRBJ2-3; perhaps D is TRBD1 or TRBD2 (5 bases each). V gave up 3 bases and J gave up 4 bases, with 11 bases separating them. The CDR3 is 14 residues long. CDR3 region: CASSFPGRADTQYF. CDR3 nucleotide sequence: TGTGCCAGCAGTTTTCCGGGACGGGCAGATACGCAGTATTTT.

This clonotype was observed at least ten times. The chain is built from TRBV20-1 and TRBJ1-5; TRBD1 is a possible D gene (5 bases). There are 14 residues in the CDR3. Trimming took 6 bases from V and 4 from J, leaving 16 bases between them. Germline V gives CDR1 DFQATT, CDR2 SNEGSKA (reference sequence). This chain's CDR3 is CSATKGLSNQPQHF. The CDR3 DNA follows: TGCAGTGCCACTAAGGGGTTAAGTAATCAGCCCCAGCATTTT.

This clonotype has ten or more counts. This rearrangement joins TRBV7-6 to TRBJ1-4; 7 bases are shared with TRBD1. With V trimmed by 1 base and J by 5 bases, 4 bases remained unmatched. Germline CDR1 and CDR2: SGHVS and FNYEAQ. The CDR3 is 15 residues long. CDR3 nucleotides: TGTGCCAGCAGCTTAGAGACAGGGACCAATGAAAAACTGTTTTTT. Translating gives CASSLETGTNEKLFF.

This clonotype was found many times. The rearrangement uses TRBV7-9 and TRBJ2-7; weak D call: TRBD1 (5 bases). V dropped 5 bases and J dropped 2 bases, with 10 bases sitting between them. This CDR3 has 13 residues. Per the germline V gene, CDR1 is SEHNR and CDR2 is FQNEAQ (reference sequence). CDR3 in DNA: TGTGCCAGCAGCCCCGGACATGCCTACGAGCAGTACTTC. This translates into CASSPGHAYEQYF.

This clonotype came up many times. The chain combines TRBV5-1 with TRBJ1-1; D gene ambiguous. The CDR3 sequence is 15 residues long. V lost 4 bases to trimming and J lost 0 bases, with 13 bases between them. Germline values: CDR1 SGHRS, CDR2 YFSETQ. In nucleotides, the CDR3 is TGCGCCAGCAGCCGGGAGGGAAGAATGAACACTGAAGCTTTCTTT. This gives the protein CASSREGRMNTEAFF.

This clonotype was seen repeatedly, ten times or more. V is TRBV20-1 and J is TRBJ2-1; D may correspond to TRBD1 or TRBD2 (5 bases each). Germline-derived CDR1 and CDR2 are DFQATT and SNEGSKA (reference sequence). This CDR3 region has 14 residues. V gave up 1 base and J gave up 3 bases, with 10 bases separating them. Here the CDR3 DNA reads TGCAGTGCTAGAGCCGGGACGGACTACAATGAGCAGTTCTTC. It encodes CSARAGTDYNEQFF.

In this sample, this clonotype turned up many times. J is TRBJ2-1 and V is TRBV5-5; D perhaps matches TRBD2 (6 bases). The V end lost 3 bases, the J end lost 8 bases, and 9 bases lay between the germline ends. This CDR3 region has 12 residues. Germline V lookup: CDR1 SGHKS, CDR2 YYEKEE (reference sequence). The CDR3 region has the DNA TGTGCCAGCAGCTCCGGGGGTCATGAGCAGTTCTTC. Its protein is CASSSGGHEQFF.

This clonotype was seen many times. This chain connects TRBV10-3 to TRBJ2-7, with TRBD2 matching 9 bases. Looked up from germline, CDR1 is ENHRY and CDR2 is SYGVKD. With V trimmed by 4 bases and J by 6 bases, 7 bases remained unmatched. The CDR3 contains 14 residues. CDR3 region: CAISVLAGKGEQYF. The CDR3 bases are TGTGCCATCAGTGTCCTAGCGGGAAAGGGCGAGCAGTACTTC.

In its sample, this clonotype was seen many times. The J gene is TRBJ2-5, the V gene TRBV2; 8 nucleotides match TRBD1. The CDR3 has 14 amino acids. Germline V gene data show CDR1 as SNHLY and CDR2 as FYNNEI. Trimming at V came to 5 bases and at J to 4 bases, leaving 6 bases not matched to a gene. The CDR3 sequence is CASSHTGGGETQYF. As DNA, the CDR3 is TGTGCCAGCAGTCATACAGGGGGTGGAGAGACCCAGTACTTC.

This clonotype was picked up many times. The chain carries TRBV20-1 and TRBJ2-6, with a tentative D call TRBD1 (5 bases). This CDR3 is built from 15 residues. V was pared by 6 bases and J by 0 bases, with 12 bases between. The germline V gene has CDR1 DFQATT and CDR2 SNEGSKA (reference sequence). This CDR3 reads CSAREQNSGANVLTF. The CDR3 nucleotides are TGCAGTGCCAGGGAACAGAACTCTGGGGCCAACGTCCTGACTTTC.

In its sample, this clonotype was seen many times. This chain links TRBV12-3 or TRBV12-4 with TRBJ2-2; D gene ambiguous. V lost 7 bases and J lost 4, with 16 bases in between. CDR3 length: 15 residues. The CDR3 loop is CASTLRSALTGELFF. DNA for the CDR3: TGTGCCAGCACCCTGAGAAGCGCCCTCACCGGGGAGCTGTTTTTT.